This T cell receptor beta chain was identified during a study of T-cell memory formation after mild COVID-19. Study results and limitations: Specificity for SARS-CoV-2 was not confirmed among the second-wave clones peaking on day 37.

TCRdb ran MiXCR on the 5' RACE reads and lists one entry per CDR3 protein. The sample records about 39,000 distinct CDR3 sequences, 6% to 7.5% being singletons. For this clonotype: Its cognate antigen is unknown.

V gave up 0 bases and J gave up 0 bases, with 9 bases separating them. CDR1 is SGHDN, CDR2 FVKESK, per germline. The CDR3 consists of 15 residues. The specimen sequenced was PBMCs or a T cell subset sorted from them (not recorded which). The chain combines TRBV14 with TRBJ2-7, with D possibly being TRBD2 (6 bases). The sequence derives from an adult who had mild COVID-19 (a few samples of this study predate the infection). Cell type and time point are not known. The CDR3 DNA follows: TGTGCCAGCAGCCAAGAGCGGGACCCCTCCTACGAGCAGTACTTC. Residues: CASSQERDPSYEQYF.